Reported below is one T cell receptor (beta chain). Its antigen is as yet unknown. Donation came from healthy HIV-negative adults that had no recent acute infections or vaccinations. This CDR3 spans 16 amino acids. The J segment lost 16 bases and the V segment lost 1 base, leaving 20 bases of the junction unmatched. The germline V gene has CDR1 SQVTM and CDR2 ANQGSEA. The method was immunoSEQ multiplex PCR; TCRdb's version includes in-frame clones alone and lacks a portion of them. In the table there are a few million clones, approximately 92% of which are singletons. The source of the sample is a study of shared clonotypes between healthy human individuals. Broader study findings: In having few donors, the study represented limited genetic and exposure-history diversity.

The rearrangement links TRBV29-1 to TRBJ2-1; the match to TRBD1 covers 9 bases. Sequencing was carried out using naive CD4+ T cells sorted from blood. Sample subset: CD45RA+ positively selected. This TCR was sampled from a man between 18 and 35 years old in good health. CDR3 DNA sequence: TGCAGCGTTGAAGGCGCGGGACAGGGAATAGGGCGTGCGTTTTTCTTC. This sequence encodes CSVEGAGQGIGRAFFF.